This T cell receptor beta chain derives from a study of human T cells and chemical hapten exposure. Study in general: The study traced per-sample TCR yield variation mainly to small differences in pooled library volumes.

Time point defined: pre-sensitization, week 0. The treatment: therapeutic diphenylcyclopropenone sensitization with weekly scalp DPC. During construction of the library, unique molecular identifiers were attached to individual cDNA molecules for quantitative, reproducible TCR counting. From the RACE reads, TCRdb called clonotypes with MiXCR, one entry per CDR3 protein. The sample lists roughly 64,000 distinct CDR3 sequences, around 11% occurring once. Trimming cost V 2 bases and J 2 bases, with 14 bases left between them. This CDR3 is built from 16 residues. Germline V gene lookup returns CDR1 SGHTA and CDR2 FQGNSA. This clonotype was observed many times. The antigen remains undetermined. Study outcomes and limitations: Expanded TCR sets contained significantly more large CDR3 similarity clusters than controls.

V gene TRBV7-2 combines with J gene TRBJ2-3; possibly TRBD2 for D (5 bases). The source material was whole blood, sampled in connection with sensitization to the hapten diphenylcyclopropenone (DPC). This TCR was sampled from a middle-aged woman with alopecia areata. Some clones in this sample may be carry-over from other donors' samples. The CDR3 reads CASSLNSAGSTDTQYF. Here the CDR3 DNA reads TGTGCCAGCAGCTTAAACTCGGCGGGCTCCACAGATACGCAGTATTTT.